This T cell receptor (beta chain) was identified in a study of cytomegalovirus exposure and HLA in healthy donors. General study points: The only immune exposure information that was available was CMV serostatus. The authors excluded some V segments, including TRBV6-2 and TRBV6-3, as indistinguishable. Sequencing likely caused a cluster of highly shared sequence variants. A classifier reportedly called cytomegalovirus status with high sensitivity and specificity.

This clone was seen once. Its specificity is unknown. This CDR3 has 17 residues. Between the trimmed V and J ends, which lost 3 bases and 7 bases, there was a span of 23 bases. In germline, CDR1 is SGHNT, CDR2 YYREEE (reference sequence). The PCR contained 60 Vbeta and 13 Jbeta primers. Clones were sequenced by immunoSEQ multiplex PCR, and TCRdb holds only the in-frame ones, with some missing. Among 90,000 to 120,000 clones, under 85% were seen once, and the ten largest hold 4% to 5%. The sample was PBMCs. The receptor's source is a male donor in good health and CMV-seronegative. This chain links TRBV5-4 with TRBJ2-4, with D possibly TRBD2 on 6 matching bases. The CDR3 is CASSSKLIRDFENIQYF. The CDR3, as DNA: TGTGCCAGCAGCTCAAAACTAATCCGGGACTTTGAGAACATTCAGTACTTC.